The 10 T cell receptor beta chains presented below share a single source sample, sequenced in a study of T cell responses to AZD1222 COVID-19 vaccine. Measured with immunoSEQ multiplex PCR; TCRdb has only the in-frame clones, and not every one. The table lists 200,000 to 250,000 clones, 90% to 95% of them singletons, with 1% in the top ten. The specimen was peripheral blood, collected on day 0 of MenACWY control vaccination. Every receptor here comes from an adult in good health.

This chain uses TRBV4-2 with TRBJ2-5, with 8 bases aligning to TRBD2. The length of the CDR3 is 15 residues. Germline CDR1 reads LGHNA; CDR2 reads YNFKEQ. J was trimmed by 2 bases and V by 3 bases; bases with no gene match: 5. The CDR3, as DNA: TGTGCCAGCAGCCAGGTAGCGGGGCAACAAGAGACCCAGTACTTC. Encoded protein: CASSQVAGQQETQYF.

This clone came up a few times. The V call is TRBV4-1, the J call TRBJ2-2; no clear D gene. V lost 1 base to trimming and J lost 5 bases, with 17 bases between them. The CDR3 sequence is 17 residues long. CDR1 is MGHRA and CDR2 is YSYEKL in the germline V gene. In DNA form, the CDR3 reads TGCGCCAGCAGCCAAGTTGACCTAGGATTCCGTACCGGGGAGCTGTTTTTT. This sequence encodes CASSQVDLGFRTGELFF.

The J gene is TRBJ1-6, the V gene TRBV4-1; no clear D. This CDR3 spans 13 amino acids. Trimming left V 5 bases short and J 3 bases short, with 5 bases between. The V gene's germline CDR1 is MGHRA and CDR2 YSYEKL. The CDR3 bases are TGCGCCAGCAGCACGGACTATAATTCACCCCTCCACTTT. Protein: CASSTDYNSPLHF.

This clone was seen only once. J is TRBJ2-2 and V is TRBV5-1, with 13 positions matching TRBD2. The germline gives CDR1 SGHRS, CDR2 YFSETQ. V lost 3 bases to trimming and J lost 4 bases; unmatched junction nucleotides: 3. CDR3 size: 16 residues. The CDR3 nucleotides read TGCGCCAGCAGCTCCCGGACTAGCGGGGGCACCGGGGAGCTGTTTTTT. Its protein product is CASSSRTSGGTGELFF.

The chain has TRBV7-8 and TRBJ1-2, with D uncertain. In germline, CDR1 is SGHVS, CDR2 FQNEAQ. The length of the CDR3 is 13 residues. Trimming pared 4 bases from V and 3 bases from J, leaving 9 bases between. The CDR3 bases are TGTGCCAGCAGCTCCACACCGGACTATGGCTACACCTTC. It encodes CASSSTPDYGYTF.

This clone was detected once. The CDR3 DNA reads TGTGCCAGCAGCTTAGGGTCAGGGTGGTATCAGCCCCAGCATTTT. This encodes CASSLGSGWYQPQHF. The chain combines TRBV7-9 with TRBJ1-5, with a tentative D call TRBD1 (5 bases). The CDR3 sequence is 15 residues long. Trimming removed 1 base from V and 5 bases from J, with 12 bases in between. CDR1 is SEHNR, CDR2 FQNEAQ, per germline (reference sequence). Looking up the rest from reference TRBV7-9 and TRBJ1-5 gives the full variable domain: DTGVSQNPRHKITKRGQNVTFRCDPISEHNRLYWYRQTLGQGPEFLTYFQNEAQLEKSRLLSDRFSAERPKGSFSTLEIQRTEQGDSAMYLCASSLGSGWYQPQHFGDGTRLSIL.

The chain carries TRBV7-6 and TRBJ1-1, with D uncertain. This CDR3 has 16 residues. Germline CDR1 is SGHVS and CDR2 is FNYEAQ. V was trimmed by 0 bases and J by 0 bases, leaving 11 bases between them. The CDR3 nucleotides read TGTGCCAGCAGCTTAGCAGGGCCAGCTATGAACACTGAAGCTTTCTTT. Amino acids: CASSLAGPAMNTEAFF.

In regard to this clone: An end of the junction differs from the germline gene, which may be a read error. The chain is built from TRBV19 and TRBJ2-5, with TRBD1 matching 7 bases. From germline, CDR1 is LNHDA and CDR2 SQIVND (reference sequence). This CDR3 has 14 residues. CDR3 nucleotides: TGTGCCATTAGTATAGAAGGGGGCCGAGAGACCCAGTACTTC. It encodes CAISIEGGRETQYF.

V is TRBV19 and J is TRBJ2-5; TRBD2 is a possible D gene (6 bases). Germline V CDR1 and CDR2: LNHDA, SQIVND (reference sequence). The CDR3 is 12 residues long. Trimming removed 4 bases from V and 5 bases from J, with 8 bases in between. The CDR3: CASSKGGETQYF. In DNA, the CDR3 is TGTGCCAGTAGTAAGGGAGGCGAGACCCAGTACTTC.

This sequence joins TRBV9 and TRBJ1-5, with D uncertain. The V end was cut by 0 bases, the J end by 4 bases, with 11 bases between. The CDR3 is 15 amino acids. Germline V CDR1 and CDR2: SGDLS, YYNGEE. CDR3 protein: CASSVGPEGNQPQHF. CDR3 in DNA: TGTGCCAGCAGCGTAGGACCGGAGGGTAATCAGCCCCAGCATTTT.